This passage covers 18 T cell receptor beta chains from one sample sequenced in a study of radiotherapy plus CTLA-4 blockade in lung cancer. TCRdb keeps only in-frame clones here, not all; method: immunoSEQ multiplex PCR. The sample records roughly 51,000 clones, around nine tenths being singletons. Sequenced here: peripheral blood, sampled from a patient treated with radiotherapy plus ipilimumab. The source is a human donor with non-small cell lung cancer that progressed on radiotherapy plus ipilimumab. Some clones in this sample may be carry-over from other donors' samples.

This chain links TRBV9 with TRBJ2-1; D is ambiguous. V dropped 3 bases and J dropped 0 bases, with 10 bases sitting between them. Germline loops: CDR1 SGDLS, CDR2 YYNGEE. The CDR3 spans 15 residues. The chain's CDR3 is CASSGAVLSYNEQFF. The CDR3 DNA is TGTGCCAGCAGCGGGGCTGTACTCTCCTACAATGAGCAGTTCTTC.

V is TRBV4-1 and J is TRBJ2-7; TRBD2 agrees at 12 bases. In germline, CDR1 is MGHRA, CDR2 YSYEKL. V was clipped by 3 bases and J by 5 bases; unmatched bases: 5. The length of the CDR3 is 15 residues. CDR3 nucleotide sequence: TGCGCCAGCAGCCAGATACGGACTAGCGGGGACGAGCAGTACTTC. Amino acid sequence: CASSQIRTSGDEQYF.

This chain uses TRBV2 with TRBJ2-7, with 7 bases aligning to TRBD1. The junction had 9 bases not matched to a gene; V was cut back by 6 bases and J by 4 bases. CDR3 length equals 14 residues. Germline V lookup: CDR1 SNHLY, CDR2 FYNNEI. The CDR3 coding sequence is TGTGCCAGCAGAGACAGGGAATCGCCATACGAGCAGTACTTC. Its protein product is CASRDRESPYEQYF.

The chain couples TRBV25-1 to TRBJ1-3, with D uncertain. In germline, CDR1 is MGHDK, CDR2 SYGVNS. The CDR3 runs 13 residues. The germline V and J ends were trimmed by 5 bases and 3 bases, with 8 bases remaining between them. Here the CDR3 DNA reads TGTGCCAGCAGTCCGCGCTTTGGAAACACCATATATTTT. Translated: CASSPRFGNTIYF.

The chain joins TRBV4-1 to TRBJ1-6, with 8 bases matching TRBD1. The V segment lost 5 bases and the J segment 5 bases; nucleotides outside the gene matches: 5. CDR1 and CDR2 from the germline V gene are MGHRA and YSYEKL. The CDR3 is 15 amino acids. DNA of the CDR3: TGCGCCAGCAGCTCCCCGACAGGGGATAATTCACCCCTCCACTTT. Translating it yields CASSSPTGDNSPLHF.

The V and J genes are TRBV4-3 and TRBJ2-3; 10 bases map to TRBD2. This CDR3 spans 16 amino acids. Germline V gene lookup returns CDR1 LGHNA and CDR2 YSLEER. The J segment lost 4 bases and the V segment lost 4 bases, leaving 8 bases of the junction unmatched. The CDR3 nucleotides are TGCGCCAGCAGCCGATACGGGGGACTAGCGTCAGATACGCAGTATTTT. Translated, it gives CASSRYGGLASDTQYF.

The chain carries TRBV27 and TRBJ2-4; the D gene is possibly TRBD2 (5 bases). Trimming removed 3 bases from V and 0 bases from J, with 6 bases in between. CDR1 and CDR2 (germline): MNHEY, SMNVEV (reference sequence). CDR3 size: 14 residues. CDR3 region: CASSLAGAKNIQYF. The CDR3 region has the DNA TGTGCCAGCAGTTTGGCGGGAGCCAAAAACATTCAGTACTTC.

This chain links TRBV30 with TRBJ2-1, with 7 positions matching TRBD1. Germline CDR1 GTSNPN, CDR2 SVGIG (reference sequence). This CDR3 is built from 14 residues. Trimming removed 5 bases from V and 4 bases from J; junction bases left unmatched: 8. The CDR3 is CAWREGGAYNEQFF. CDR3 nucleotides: TGTGCCTGGCGGGAAGGGGGCGCTTACAATGAGCAGTTCTTC.

CDR3: CASSPSERGYTDTQYF. CDR3 coding DNA: TGCGCCAGCAGCCCCTCCGAGCGGGGGTACACAGATACGCAGTATTTT. The gene calls are TRBV5-1 and TRBJ2-3; 8 bases align to TRBD2. This CDR3 is built from 16 residues. J was trimmed by 2 bases and V by 4 bases; bases with no gene match: 9. CDR1 is SGHRS and CDR2 is YFSETQ in the germline V gene.

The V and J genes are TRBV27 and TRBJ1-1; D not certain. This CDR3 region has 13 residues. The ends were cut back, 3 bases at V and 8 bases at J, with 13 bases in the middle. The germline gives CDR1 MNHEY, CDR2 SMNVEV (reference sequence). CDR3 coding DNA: TGTGCCAGCAGTTTGCGGGCCGGTGTAGAAGCTTTCTTT. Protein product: CASSLRAGVEAFF.

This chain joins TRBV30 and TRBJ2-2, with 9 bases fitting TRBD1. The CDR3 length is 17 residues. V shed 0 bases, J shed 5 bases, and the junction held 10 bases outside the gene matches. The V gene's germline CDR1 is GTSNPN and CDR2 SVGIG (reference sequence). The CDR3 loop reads CAWSVLGQGTRTGELFF. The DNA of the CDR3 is TGTGCCTGGAGTGTACTAGGACAGGGGACGAGGACCGGGGAGCTGTTTTTT.

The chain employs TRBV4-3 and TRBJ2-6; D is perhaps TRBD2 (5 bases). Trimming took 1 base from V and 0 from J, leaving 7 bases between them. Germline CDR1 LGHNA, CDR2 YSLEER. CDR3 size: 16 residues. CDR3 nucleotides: TGCGCCAGCAGCCAAGCGGGGAACTCTGGGGCCAACGTCCTGACTTTC. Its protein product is CASSQAGNSGANVLTF.

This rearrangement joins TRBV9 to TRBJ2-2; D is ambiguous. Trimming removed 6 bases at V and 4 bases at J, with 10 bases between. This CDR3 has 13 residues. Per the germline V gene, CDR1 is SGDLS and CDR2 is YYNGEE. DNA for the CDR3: TGTGCCAGCAAAGCCTTCCCCACCGGGGAGCTGTTTTTT. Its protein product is CASKAFPTGELFF.

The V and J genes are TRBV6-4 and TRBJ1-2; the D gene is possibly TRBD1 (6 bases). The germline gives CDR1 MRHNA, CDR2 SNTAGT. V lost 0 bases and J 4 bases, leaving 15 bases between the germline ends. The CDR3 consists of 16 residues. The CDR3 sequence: CASSDSRSGALYGYTF. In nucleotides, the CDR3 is TGTGCCAGCAGTGACTCGAGGTCAGGGGCCCTCTATGGCTACACCTTC.

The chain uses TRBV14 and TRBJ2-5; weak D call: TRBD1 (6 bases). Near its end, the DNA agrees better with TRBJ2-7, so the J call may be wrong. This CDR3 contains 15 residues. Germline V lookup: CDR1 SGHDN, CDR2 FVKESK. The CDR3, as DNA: TGTGCCAGCAGCCAAGCGACAGGTGTGCGTTACGAGCAGTACTTC. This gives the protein CASSQATGVRYEQYF.

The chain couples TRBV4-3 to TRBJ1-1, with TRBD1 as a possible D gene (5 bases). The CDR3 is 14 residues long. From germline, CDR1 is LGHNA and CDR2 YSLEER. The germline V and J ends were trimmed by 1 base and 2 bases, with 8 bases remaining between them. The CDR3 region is CASSQVGVNTEAFF. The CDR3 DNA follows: TGCGCCAGCAGCCAAGTAGGGGTCAACACTGAAGCTTTCTTT.

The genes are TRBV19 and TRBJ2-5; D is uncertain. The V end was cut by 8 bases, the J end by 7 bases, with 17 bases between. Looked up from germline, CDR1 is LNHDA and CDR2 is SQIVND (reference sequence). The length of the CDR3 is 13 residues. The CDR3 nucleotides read TGTGCCAGTTGGAGCTCTGGTTTGAGGACCCAGTACTTC. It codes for CASWSSGLRTQYF.

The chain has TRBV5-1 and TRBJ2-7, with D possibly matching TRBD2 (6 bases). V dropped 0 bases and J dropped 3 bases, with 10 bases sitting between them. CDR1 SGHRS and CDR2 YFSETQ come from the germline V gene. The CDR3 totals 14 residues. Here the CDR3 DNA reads TGCGCCAGCAGCTTGGAGGGCGGGGACTACGAGCAGTACTTC. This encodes CASSLEGGDYEQYF.